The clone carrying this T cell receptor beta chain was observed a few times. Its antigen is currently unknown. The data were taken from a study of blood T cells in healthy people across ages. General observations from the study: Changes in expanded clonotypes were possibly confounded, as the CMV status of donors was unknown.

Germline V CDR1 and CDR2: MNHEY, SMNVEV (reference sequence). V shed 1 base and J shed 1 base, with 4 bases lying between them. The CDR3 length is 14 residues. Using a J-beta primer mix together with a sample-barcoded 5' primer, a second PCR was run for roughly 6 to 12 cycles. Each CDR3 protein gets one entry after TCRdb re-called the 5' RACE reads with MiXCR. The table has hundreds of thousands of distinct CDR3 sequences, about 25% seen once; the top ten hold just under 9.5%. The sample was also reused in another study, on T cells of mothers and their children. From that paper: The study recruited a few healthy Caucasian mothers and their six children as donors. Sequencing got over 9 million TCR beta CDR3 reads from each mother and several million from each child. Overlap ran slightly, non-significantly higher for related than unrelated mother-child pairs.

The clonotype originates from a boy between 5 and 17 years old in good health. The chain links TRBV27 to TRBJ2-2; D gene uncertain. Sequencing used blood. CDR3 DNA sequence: TGTGCCAGCAGTTTATGGGTGAACACCGGGGAGCTGTTTTTT. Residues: CASSLWVNTGELFF.